A single sample gave rise to the 22 T cell receptor beta chains below, sequenced in a study of beta chain features in type 1 diabetes. Every bit of the isolated RNA underwent reverse transcription, so sequencing read expressed TCRB transcripts. The assay was immunoSEQ multiplex PCR, and TCRdb's table has in-frame clones only and misses some. The sample yields roughly 14,000 clones, over 60% seen once. Study results and limitations: Shortening that was moderate but significant affected the TCRB CDR3s of Type 1 diabetes patients in all four CD4+ subsets.

These receptors have no known antigen. The specimen sequenced was stem cell memory CD4+ T cells from blood. These receptors were collected from a woman younger than 30 with type 1 diabetes.

The CDR3 coding sequence is TGTGCCAGCAGCTTAGGGCCCCAGGGTCGCAATCAGCCCCAGCATTTT. Translated, it gives CASSLGPQGRNQPQHF. J is TRBJ1-5 and V is TRBV7-2; a weak D match, TRBD1 (5 bases). V lost 1 base to trimming and J lost 2 bases, with 12 bases between them. Looked up from germline, CDR1 is SGHTA and CDR2 is FQGNSA. This CDR3 spans 16 amino acids.

The chain uses TRBV7-3 and TRBJ1-2, with 8 bases matching TRBD1. This CDR3 spans 14 amino acids. Looked up from germline, CDR1 is SGHTA and CDR2 is FQGTGA. Trimming cost V 4 bases and J 3 bases; bases outside gene matches: 4. The CDR3 DNA follows: TGTGCCAGCAGCTCCTCGACAGGGGACTATGGCTACACCTTC. Encoded protein: CASSSSTGDYGYTF. Supplemented by reference TRBV7-3 and TRBJ1-2, the full variable domain reads GAGVSQTPSNKVTEKGKYVELRCDPISGHTALYWYRQSLGQGPEFLIYFQGTGAADDSGLPNDRFFAVRPEGSVSTLKIQRTERGDSAVYLCASSSSTGDYGYTFGSGTRLTVV.

The chain carries TRBV6-6 and TRBJ1-5, with a tentative D call TRBD1 (5 bases). Germline CDR1 reads MNHNY; CDR2 reads SVGAGI (reference sequence). CDR3 length: 14 residues. Trimming shortened V by 1 base and J by 9 bases, and 13 bases separated the two germline ends. The CDR3 region is CASSYLQARSPQHF. The CDR3 coding sequence is TGTGCCAGCAGTTACTTACAGGCGCGGTCGCCCCAGCATTTT.

The chain is built from TRBV5-6 and TRBJ2-6; a weak D match, TRBD2 (7 bases). V dropped 0 bases and J dropped 0 bases, with 13 bases sitting between them. CDR3 size: 18 residues. CDR1 and CDR2 (germline): SGHDT, YYEEEE. CDR3: CASSLVGGAHSGANVLTF. The CDR3 nucleotides read TGTGCCAGCAGCTTGGTTGGGGGGGCCCACTCTGGGGCCAACGTCCTGACTTTC.

This sequence joins TRBV10-3 and TRBJ2-1, with TRBD1 matching over 7 bases. Germline assignment: CDR1 ENHRY and CDR2 SYGVKD. The CDR3 runs 17 residues. Germline trimming cut 0 bases from V and 4 bases from J; bases unmatched to any gene: 9. The DNA for the CDR3 is TGTGCCATCAGTGAGTCTACCGACAGGGCGCTTTACAATGAGCAGTTCTTC. Translated: CAISESTDRALYNEQFF.

In its sample, this clone was seen a few times. The genes are TRBV10-3 and TRBJ1-2, with TRBD1 identical over 10 bases. V lost 9 bases, J lost 6 bases, and 10 bases stayed unmatched. The CDR3 contains 14 residues. Germline-derived CDR1 and CDR2 are ENHRY and SYGVKD. The CDR3: CAINLGTGDHGYTF. DNA for the CDR3: TGTGCCATTAACCTCGGGACAGGGGATCATGGCTACACCTTC.

This chain's CDR3 is CASSINRGGSTEAFF. The CDR3 DNA is TGTGCCAGCAGCATAAACAGGGGAGGAAGCACTGAAGCTTTCTTT. The chain employs TRBV11-2 and TRBJ1-1, with TRBD1 identical over 7 bases. V trimming: 5 bases; J trimming: 4 bases; junction bases outside the gene matches: 10. The CDR3 has 15 amino acids. Germline V gene lookup returns CDR1 SGHAT and CDR2 FQNNGV.

The table lists this clone with a few counts. V is TRBV5-1 and J is TRBJ2-7; unclear D gene. The CDR3 sequence is 13 residues long. With 0 bases removed from V and 3 bases from J, the gap between germline ends came to 7 bases. Germline lookup yields CDR1 SGHRS and CDR2 YFSETQ. The CDR3 DNA reads TGCGCCAGCAGCTTGGGGCAGGTCTACGAGCAGTACTTC. Its protein product is CASSLGQVYEQYF.

The gene calls are TRBV28 and TRBJ2-7; tentatively, D is TRBD1 (7 bases). Germline lookup yields CDR1 MDHEN and CDR2 SYDVKM. Between the trimmed V and J ends, which lost 11 bases and 4 bases, there was a span of 21 bases. The CDR3 length is 14 residues. The CDR3 bases are TGTGCCTCCAGAGGGGGCGGGAAAGGATACGAGCAGTACTTC. As protein: CASRGGGKGYEQYF.

V is TRBV29-1 and J is TRBJ1-2; 7 bases are shared with TRBD1. V trimming: 7 bases; J trimming: 5 bases; junction bases outside the gene matches: 7. CDR1 SQVTM and CDR2 ANQGSEA come from the germline V gene. This CDR3 has 12 residues. CDR3 amino acids: CSGSGTEYGYTF. The CDR3 bases are TGCAGCGGGTCCGGGACAGAGTATGGCTACACCTTC.

The V and J genes are TRBV7-2 and TRBJ1-2, with 8 bases aligning to TRBD1. Looked up from germline, CDR1 is SGHTA and CDR2 is FQGNSA. V dropped 5 bases and J dropped 4; count of bases not matched to a gene: 9. The CDR3 extends over 15 amino acids. CDR3 in amino acids: CASSNTGGGGYGYTF. The CDR3 nucleotides read TGTGCCAGCAGCAATACAGGGGGAGGAGGCTATGGCTACACCTTC.

V and J are TRBV28 and TRBJ1-2; TRBD1 matches at 7 bases. The CDR3 consists of 16 residues. The J segment lost 4 bases and the V segment lost 7 bases, leaving 15 bases of the junction unmatched. The germline gives CDR1 MDHEN, CDR2 SYDVKM. The DNA of the CDR3 is TGTGCCAGCACCCAGGACAGGTTCGCGAAGGTCTATGGCTACACCTTC. The encoded protein is CASTQDRFAKVYGYTF.

This clone was recorded only once. V is TRBV7-5 and J is TRBJ1-1; the DNA was not compared with TRBD1, the D call given in the table. TRBV7-5 is recorded as a pseudogene. The CDR3 is 16 residues long. CDR3 in DNA: TGTGCCAGAAGCTTATGGGTTGAGAGGGGGTTGGGTGAAGCTTTCTTT. Translated, it gives CARSLWVERGLGEAFF.

The genes are TRBV6-5 and TRBJ2-1; no reliable D call. Germline lookup yields CDR1 MNHEY and CDR2 SVGAGI. V was shortened by 2 bases and J by 8 bases, with 13 bases between the two germline ends. This CDR3 comprises 14 residues. The CDR3, as DNA: TGTGCCAGCAGTTACCGTGGAGAGCACCATGAGCAGTTCTTC. Protein product: CASSYRGEHHEQFF.

For the CDR3, the DNA is TGTGCCAGCAGTCATCAGGCCAGGACTGAAGCTTTCTTT. Protein product: CASSHQARTEAFF. V gene TRBV2 combines with J gene TRBJ1-1; D is unclear. CDR3 length equals 13 residues. With 5 bases removed from V and 5 bases from J, the gap between germline ends came to 12 bases. Looked up from germline, CDR1 is SNHLY and CDR2 is FYNNEI.

The chain joins TRBV7-2 to TRBJ1-5; D unclear. The V end lost 3 bases, the J end lost 5 bases, and 11 bases lay between the germline ends. This CDR3 region has 14 residues. From germline, CDR1 is SGHTA and CDR2 FQGNSA. CDR3 residues: CASSLRTGDQPQHF. The CDR3 DNA sequence: TGTGCCAGCAGCTTGAGGACTGGGGATCAGCCCCAGCATTTT.

This chain links TRBV12-2 with TRBJ2-1; TRBD1 reflects the table's D call only, with no check against the DNA. TRBV12-2 is termed a pseudogene. CDR3 size: 15 residues. The CDR3 loop reads CASRLPGHPPNEQFF. In DNA, the CDR3 is TGTGCAAGTCGCTTACCAGGACATCCCCCAAATGAGCAGTTCTTC.

The chain's CDR3 is CASSMTPGGANVLTF. Written as DNA, the CDR3 is TGTGCCAGCAGTATGACTCCGGGTGGGGCCAACGTCCTGACTTTC. V is TRBV2 and J is TRBJ2-6, with unresolved D. V lost 5 bases, J lost 3 bases, and 11 bases lay in between. This CDR3 has 15 residues. The germline gives CDR1 SNHLY, CDR2 FYNNEI.

The rearrangement uses TRBV18 and TRBJ2-5; 10 bases agree with TRBD1. In germline, CDR1 is KGHSH, CDR2 LQKENI. The J segment lost 3 bases and the V segment lost 3 bases, leaving 13 bases of the junction unmatched. The CDR3 totals 18 residues. CDR3 sequence: CASSPTGGRSSGEETQYF. CDR3 in DNA: TGTGCCAGCTCACCGACAGGGGGCCGGTCTAGCGGAGAAGAGACCCAGTACTTC. Using reference TRBV18 and TRBJ2-5 for the parts outside the CDR3, the full variable domain is NAGVMQNPRHLVRRRGQEARLRCSPMKGHSHVYWYRQLPEEGLKFMVYLQKENIIDESGMPKERFSAEFPKEGPSILRIQQVVRGDSAAYFCASSPTGGRSSGEETQYFGPGTRLLVL.

This clone was observed a handful of times. The V call is TRBV9, the J call TRBJ2-5; 8 bases are a match to TRBD1. V lost 1 base, J lost 1 base, and 6 bases stayed unmatched. Germline loops: CDR1 SGDLS, CDR2 YYNGEE. The CDR3 is made up of 16 amino acids. The CDR3 loop is CASSVTTGASQETQYF. For the CDR3, the DNA is TGTGCCAGCAGCGTAACGACAGGGGCTTCCCAAGAGACCCAGTACTTC.

This clone was detected a few times. V and J are TRBV11-1 and TRBJ2-1; D is perhaps TRBD2 (6 bases). The CDR3 extends over 16 amino acids. Trimming cost V 2 bases and J 0 bases, with 11 bases left between them. Germline V gene data show CDR1 as SGHAT and CDR2 as FQDESV (reference sequence). The CDR3 DNA is TGTGCCAGCAGCTTAAGGCGGGATAGCTCCTACAATGAGCAGTTCTTC. It specifies CASSLRRDSSYNEQFF.

This sequence joins TRBV30 and TRBJ2-5, with TRBD1 identical over 7 bases. Per the germline V gene, CDR1 is GTSNPN and CDR2 is SVGIG (reference sequence). With 5 bases clipped from V and 1 base from J, the junction kept 10 bases outside the gene matches. The CDR3 loop spans 15 amino acids. In DNA, the CDR3 is TGTGCCTGGGAACCACGGGGACAGAGCCAAGAGACCCAGTACTTC. Its translation: CAWEPRGQSQETQYF.